This T cell receptor beta chain derives from a study of CD8 T cells in Susac syndrome. An input of roughly 0.45 to 1 ug of RNA was subjected to reverse transcription using random hexamers. The amplification used immunoSEQ multiplex PCR on TCR beta CDR3; it spanned 54 Vbeta and 13 Jbeta. One entry per CDR3 protein results from TCRdb running MiXCR on the immunoSEQ multiplex PCR reads. Among about 66,000 distinct CDR3 sequences listed, approximately 93% were seen once. This TCR came from a human donor with multiple sclerosis. The material sequenced was CD8+ T cells from PBMCs.

The CDR3: CASSPDWTSWGDTQYF. CDR3 in DNA: TGTGCCAGCAGCCCAGATTGGACTAGCTGGGGGGATACGCAGTATTTT. This chain uses TRBV9 with TRBJ2-3, with 8 bases fitting TRBD2. Germline trimming cut 4 bases from V and 6 bases from J; bases unmatched to any gene: 13. This CDR3 is built from 16 residues. Germline V gene data show CDR1 as SGDLS and CDR2 as YYNGEE.